This entry lists 4 T cell receptor beta chains sequenced from one sample in a study of regulatory T cells in long-lasting Graves disease. The sample's time point: newly diagnosed GD, antithyroid drugs for less than 3 months. PBMCs were the source of the RNA used for TCR sequencing. Construction of the TCR beta libraries employed iRepertoire HTBI primers in conjunction with Arm-PCR of CDR3 regions. TCRdb called the multiplex PCR reads again in MiXCR, with one record for every CDR3 protein. The repertoire holds 400,000 to 500,000 distinct CDR3 sequences, with roughly 15% as singletons. This sample was shared with a second study, whose subject was T cells in Graves' hyperthyroidism and ophthalmopathy.

The sample in question was peripheral blood mononuclear cells (PBMCs), obtained at new diagnosis, from a patient treated with antithyroid drugs. Receptor source: a woman aged 30 to 39 with Graves disease.

This clonotype has only one observation. The V gene is TRBV7-9, the J gene TRBJ1-5; D possibly corresponds to TRBD1 (5 bases). The CDR3 is 12 residues long. V dropped 10 bases and J dropped 5 bases, with 12 bases sitting between them. CDR1 and CDR2 from the germline V gene are SEHNR and FQNEAQ (reference sequence). CDR3 region: CATTDNYQPQHF. The CDR3 region has the DNA TGTGCCACCACGGACAACTATCAGCCCCAGCATTTT.

This CDR3 is CASSEGRGLGNTIYF. CDR3 nucleotide sequence: TGTGCCAGCAGTGAAGGAAGGGGGCTTGGAAACACCATATATTTT. The chain is built from TRBV6-1 and TRBJ1-3; 7 bases are a match to TRBD1. This CDR3 spans 15 amino acids. V was clipped by 1 base and J by 3 bases; unmatched bases: 3. Germline V gene data show CDR1 as MNHNS and CDR2 as SASEGT.

Turning to this clonotype: A much larger clone lies one base from this, so it may be a read error. This chain links TRBV28 with TRBJ2-2; D is possibly TRBD1 (6 bases). CDR1 is MDHEN and CDR2 is SYDVKM in the germline V gene. The CDR3 covers 15 residues. The germline V and J ends were trimmed by 5 bases and 7 bases, with 17 bases remaining between them. The CDR3 sequence: CASSPGQILSGELFF. The DNA for the CDR3 is TGTGCCAGCAGTCCCGGACAGATCTTGAGCGGGGAGCTGTTTTTT.

This clonotype was counted a few times. The V gene is TRBV7-9, the J gene TRBJ2-7; D is uncertain. Germline loops: CDR1 SEHNR, CDR2 FQNEAQ (reference sequence). Trimming removed 3 bases at V and 4 bases at J, with 22 bases between. CDR3 length: 17 residues. The CDR3 DNA is TGTGCCAGCAGCTTCTCCCCCCTTCGGGTCCCCTTGTACGAGCAGTACTTC. Translation: CASSFSPLRVPLYEQYF. Together with reference TRBV7-9 and TRBJ2-7, the CDR3 gives the full variable domain: DTGVSQNPRHKITKRGQNVTFRCDPISEHNRLYWYRQTLGQGPEFLTYFQNEAQLEKSRLLSDRFSAERPKGSFSTLEIQRTEQGDSAMYLCASSFSPLRVPLYEQYFGPGTRLTVT.